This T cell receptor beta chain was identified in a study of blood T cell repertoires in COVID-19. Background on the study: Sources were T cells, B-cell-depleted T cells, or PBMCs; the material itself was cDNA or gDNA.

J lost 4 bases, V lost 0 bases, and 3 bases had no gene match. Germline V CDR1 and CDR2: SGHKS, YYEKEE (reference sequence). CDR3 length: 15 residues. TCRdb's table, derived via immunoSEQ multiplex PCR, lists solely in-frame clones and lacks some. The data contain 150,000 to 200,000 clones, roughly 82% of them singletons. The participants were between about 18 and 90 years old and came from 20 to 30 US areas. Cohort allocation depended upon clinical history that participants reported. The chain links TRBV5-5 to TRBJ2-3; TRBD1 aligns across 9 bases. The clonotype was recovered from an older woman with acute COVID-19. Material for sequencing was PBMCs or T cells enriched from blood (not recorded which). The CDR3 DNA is TGTGCCAGCAGCTTGGGACAGGGGGGCGCAGATACGCAGTATTTT. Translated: CASSLGQGGADTQYF.